This TCR beta chain is from a study of PD-1 blockade in classical Hodgkin lymphoma. Overall study findings and caveats: The study reported lower baseline TCR diversity in newly diagnosed patients than in healthy donors.

Time point meaning: newly diagnosed, previously untreated cHL patient sample. Negative selection with magnetic separation was used to purify CD4+ T cells from thawed PBMCs. PBMCs from untreated, newly diagnosed classical Hodgkin lymphoma were comparison samples. This CDR3 comprises 16 residues. V was pared by 2 bases and J by 2 bases, with 6 bases of the junction left unmatched. Germline-derived CDR1 and CDR2 are MNHEY and SVGAGI. The data were produced by immunoSEQ multiplex PCR, yet TCRdb's version contains in-frame clones alone and is incomplete. Among roughly 31,000 clones listed, around 89% were seen once. Remarks on this clone: The target antigen is unknown.

The sequence was obtained from a human donor with classical Hodgkin lymphoma. The chain recombines TRBV6-5 with TRBJ2-7, with TRBD1 matching 10 bases. Sequencing was performed on CD4+ T cells from blood. The DNA of the CDR3 is TGTGCCAGCAGTTACGGCCCGGGACAGGGGACCTACGAGCAGTACTTC. This encodes CASSYGPGQGTYEQYF.